Listed below are T cell receptor beta chains from one sample, sequenced in a study of metastatic and nonmetastatic thyroid tumors. MiXCR was used by TCRdb to re-call the PCR reads. The table has around 25,000 clones, around 28% seen once. Specimen: blood. The receptors here all came from a male donor with papillary thyroid cancer or a benign thyroid nodule (not recorded which). Some clones in this sample may be carry-over from other donors' samples. Each CDR3 is given without its conserved first and last residue. Clone size, where shown, is once, few, many, or a class for clones that have expanded.

j_call v_call clone_size cdr3_aa
TRBJ1-5 TRBV4-2 . ASSKDSLWAYQPQH
TRBJ2-7 TRBV3-1 many ASSQLAGVFKDEQY
TRBJ2-5 TRBV27 few ASSLGKGGSETQY
TRBJ2-3 TRBV19 many ASRNAGTSGLVDTQY
TRBJ2-7 TRBV6-2/TRBV6-3 few ASSYLAGSSYGQY
TRBJ1-3 TRBV7-2 few ASSLRYGSGNTIY
TRBJ2-7 TRBV29-1 few SVLKGADNEQY
TRBJ1-4 TRBV7-8 many ASSRGPTEKLF
TRBJ2-7 TRBV2 few ASSDPRQTVYEKY
TRBJ2-3 TRBV12-5 . ASGFVLCRAEGTQY
TRBJ2-1 TRBV18 many ASSPRSYNEQF
TRBJ1-5 TRBV19 many ASIGGGNQPQH
TRBJ2-7 TRBV27 few ASIPTSRSFSYEQY
TRBJ1-6 TRBV6-1 few ASRETGENSPLH
TRBJ1-1 TRBV24-1 many ATSDPEYNEAF
TRBJ1-5 TRBV4-1 medium-sized ASSQPQGRQPQH
TRBJ2-5 TRBV18 many ASSPPRSGQYQETQY
TRBJ2-5 TRBV27 many ASSPLGQGETQY
TRBJ2-7 TRBV5-5 many ASSLTEGEQY
TRBJ2-3 TRBV20-1 many SAAAPLITDTQY
TRBJ1-1 TRBV9 once ASSADGGAQYTF
TRBJ2-7 TRBV10-2 many ASSDFGRAYEQY
TRBJ2-7 TRBV15 medium-sized ATSRGRVSTGGDEQY